This T cell receptor beta chain was observed in a study of T-cell reconstitution after alpha-beta-depleted transplantation in children. Study-level results: T-cell counts and diversity at one year post-transplant came mainly from newly produced T cells. Reported findings indicate that, about two months after transplant, alpha-beta T cells came from several hundred expanded clones, which were derived from non-depleted graft cells.

This clonotype was counted at least ten times. What it binds is not known. CDR1 and CDR2 (germline): SQVTM, ANQGSEA. The CDR3 loop spans 14 amino acids. V was cut by 6 bases and J by 3 bases, with 17 bases left in between. A library of TCRbeta sequences, prepared with unique molecular identifiers, was generated. Each CDR3 protein gets one entry after TCRdb re-called the PCR reads with MiXCR. The top ten hold roughly 6% of the sample, which has 250,000 or so distinct CDR3 sequences, 6.5% to 9% seen once. The sequences come from PBMCs, mostly from graft donor cells, collected 180 days after TCRalphabeta/CD19-depleted stem cell transplant. The chain combines TRBV29-1 with TRBJ1-2; D might be TRBD1 (5 bases). The TCR sequence derives from a male patient under 18 who had a stem cell transplant for acute lymphoblastic leukemia, so the T cells may come from the graft donor. CDR3 nucleotide sequence: TGCAGCGTGACCTTGGTTGACAGATACTATGGCTACACCTTC. Amino acids: CSVTLVDRYYGYTF.